The T cell receptor beta chain described here comes from a study of T-cell reconstitution after alpha-beta-depleted transplantation in children. Points from the study as a whole: Reportedly, roughly two months post-transplant, alpha-beta T cells arose from several hundred expanded graft clones.

This clonotype was seen only a few times. Its specificity is not known. The TCRbeta library incorporated unique molecular identifiers. TCRdb processed the PCR reads anew with MiXCR; each CDR3 protein has one entry. The profile shows about 980,000 distinct CDR3 sequences, about 26% of them singletons. The TCR was taken from a boy less than two years old who had a stem cell transplant for SCID, so the T cells may come from the graft donor. The source was PBMCs, mostly from graft donor cells, collected 360 days after TCRalphabeta/CD19-depleted stem cell transplant.

CDR3: CASSFDRDFNSPLHF. In DNA form, the CDR3 reads TGCGCCAGCAGCTTTGACAGGGACTTTAATTCACCCCTCCACTTT. The genes are TRBV5-1 and TRBJ1-6, with 7 bases fitting TRBD1. The germline V gene has CDR1 SGHRS and CDR2 YFSETQ. This CDR3 contains 15 residues. Trimming took 2 bases from V and 6 from J; bases not matched to a gene: 5.